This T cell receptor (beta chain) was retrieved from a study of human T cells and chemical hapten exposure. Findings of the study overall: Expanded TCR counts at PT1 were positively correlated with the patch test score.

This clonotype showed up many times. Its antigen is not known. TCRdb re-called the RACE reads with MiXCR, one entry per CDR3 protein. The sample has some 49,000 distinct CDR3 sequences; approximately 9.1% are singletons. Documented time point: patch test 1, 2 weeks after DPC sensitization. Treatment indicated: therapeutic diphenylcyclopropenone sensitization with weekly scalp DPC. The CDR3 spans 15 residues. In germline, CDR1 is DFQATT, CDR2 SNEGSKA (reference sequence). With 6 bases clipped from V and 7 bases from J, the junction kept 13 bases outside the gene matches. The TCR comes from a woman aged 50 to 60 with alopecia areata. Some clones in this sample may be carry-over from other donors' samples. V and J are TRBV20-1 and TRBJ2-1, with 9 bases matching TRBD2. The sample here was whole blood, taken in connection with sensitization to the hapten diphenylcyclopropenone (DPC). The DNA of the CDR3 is TGCAGTGCCGCTAGTGGTGTAGCGGGAGTAAATGAGCAGTTCTTC. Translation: CSAASGVAGVNEQFF.